This TCR beta chain was retrieved from a study of patients and donors after allogeneic stem cell transplantation. TCRdb re-called the RT-PCR reads through MiXCR, storing one row per CDR3 protein. The repertoire has about 40,000 distinct CDR3 sequences, 25% to 35% of them found once; the top ten carry about two thirds. CDR3 length equals 17 residues. V dropped 6 bases and J dropped 0 bases, with 22 bases sitting between them. Germline values: CDR1 DFQATT, CDR2 SNEGSKA (reference sequence). Sequencing was done on a sample of blood, either unsorted or a sorted T cell fraction (not recorded which). The chain is built from TRBV20-1 and TRBJ2-3; D is perhaps TRBD2 (7 bases). This TCR came from a human donor who was either an allogeneic HSCT recipient or a stem cell or donor lymphocyte infusion donor (not recorded which). It is not recorded whose cells these are; they may come from a transplant donor. Here the CDR3 reads CSAPRGGALTSTDTQYF. The CDR3 bases are TGCAGTGCCCCAAGAGGGGGGGCCCTCACTAGCACAGATACGCAGTATTTT.